Presented here are 3 T cell receptor beta chains from one specimen sequenced in a study of CD4+ T cells in melanoma. Generated by immunoSEQ multiplex PCR, the TCRdb table keeps only in-frame clones and is missing some. The sample has around 100,000 clones; roughly 90% are singletons. Material: peripheral blood. The receptors come from a human donor with melanoma.

This clone was detected a few times. The chain employs TRBV18 and TRBJ1-5, with unresolved D. The CDR3 consists of 15 residues. The V and J ends lost 3 bases and 1 base respectively, with 10 bases between them. CDR1 and CDR2 (germline): KGHSH, LQKENI. CDR3 amino acids: CASSPRADSNQPQHF. The CDR3, as DNA: TGTGCCAGCTCACCCCGAGCAGACAGCAATCAGCCCCAGCATTTT.

This chain uses TRBV7-2 with TRBJ2-1, with 15 bases identical to TRBD2. CDR1 is SGHTA and CDR2 is FQGNSA in the germline V gene. The CDR3 is 17 residues long. V was pared by 6 bases and J by 1 base, with 4 bases of the junction left unmatched. The CDR3 loop reads CASRTGTSGGSYNEQFF. The DNA of the CDR3 is TGTGCCAGCAGAACCGGGACTAGCGGGGGGTCCTACAATGAGCAGTTCTTC.

The V call is TRBV18, the J call TRBJ2-2; possibly TRBD1 for D (5 bases). Trimming pared 3 bases from V and 3 bases from J, leaving 11 bases between. The CDR3 sequence is 15 residues long. Looked up from germline, CDR1 is KGHSH and CDR2 is LQKENI. The CDR3 coding sequence is TGTGCCAGCTCACCGTTACAGGATCACACCGGGGAGCTGTTTTTT. It encodes CASSPLQDHTGELFF.